This T cell receptor (beta chain) was recovered during a study of T cell changes during pregnancy in multiple sclerosis. Only a few counts were recorded for this clone. Using immunoSEQ multiplex PCR, the repertoire was profiled, and TCRdb retains in-frame clones only, with some absent. The sample lists about 56,000 clones, roughly nine tenths seen once, with more than 0.3% in the top ten. The V gene end was trimmed by 8 bases and the J gene end by 8 bases; junction bases not matched to a gene: 14. Germline V gene data show CDR1 as MNHEY and CDR2 as SVGAGI. The CDR3 covers 14 residues. The input for sequencing was CD4+ T cells from peripheral blood mononuclear cells, taken in the third trimester of pregnancy. The rearrangement joins TRBV6-5 to TRBJ1-2; TRBD1 matches 7 bases. This receptor was obtained from a female donor with multiple sclerosis, enrolled in a pregnancy study. This chain's CDR3 is CASRPGGMRRGYTF. The DNA of the CDR3 is TGTGCCAGCCGACCAGGGGGGATGCGCCGCGGCTACACCTTC.